Listed here are 14 T cell receptor beta chains from one sample, sequenced in a study of T cell changes during pregnancy in multiple sclerosis. Clones were sequenced by immunoSEQ multiplex PCR, and TCRdb holds only the in-frame ones, with some missing. The repertoire holds tens of thousands of clones, with around 85% as singletons. The sample in question was CD8+ T cells from peripheral blood mononuclear cells, obtained after pregnancy. The receptors originated from a female donor with multiple sclerosis, enrolled in a pregnancy study.

This clone was counted a single time. The V gene is TRBV5-6, the J gene TRBJ2-7, with D possibly being TRBD2 (6 bases). CDR1 and CDR2 (germline): SGHDT, YYEEEE. Trimming stripped 6 bases from V and 7 bases from J, with 26 bases between. The CDR3 runs 16 residues. The CDR3, as DNA: TGTGCCAGCACCCTTTGGGGTTGGGACTTTTCGGGTGAGCAGTACTTC. This encodes CASTLWGWDFSGEQYF.

The V and J genes are TRBV5-6 and TRBJ2-3, with 7 bases matching TRBD1. Looked up from germline, CDR1 is SGHDT and CDR2 is YYEEEE. This CDR3 has 14 residues. Unmatched junction bases numbered 9, after V lost 5 bases and J lost 6 bases. Here the CDR3 reads CASSSGTEGDTQYF. CDR3 sequence (DNA): TGTGCCAGCAGTTCCGGGACAGAGGGCGATACGCAGTATTTT.

The chain has TRBV11-2 and TRBJ2-2; D is ambiguous. The germline gives CDR1 SGHAT, CDR2 FQNNGV. Trimming removed 5 bases at V and 0 bases at J, with 13 bases between. This CDR3 region has 16 residues. The DNA of the CDR3 is TGTGCCAGCAGCAATACCTATGTAACGAACACCGGGGAGCTGTTTTTT. This gives the protein CASSNTYVTNTGELFF.

The rearrangement links TRBV5-1 to TRBJ2-7, with 8 positions matching TRBD1. Germline lookup yields CDR1 SGHRS and CDR2 YFSETQ. This CDR3 has 14 amino acids. V shed 2 bases, J shed 1 base, and the junction held 2 bases outside the gene matches. The CDR3 nucleotides read TGCGCCAGCAGCTTTAGGACAGGGTCCTACGAGCAGTACTTC. It translates to CASSFRTGSYEQYF.

This chain uses TRBV14 with TRBJ1-1; D ambiguous. Germline V gene data show CDR1 as SGHDN and CDR2 as FVKESK. This CDR3 contains 17 residues. V lost 0 bases, J lost 7 bases, and 21 bases lay in between. DNA for the CDR3: TGTGCCAGCAGCCAAGATCCCATAGCAGTCCCCAGAAGTGAAGCTTTCTTT. The encoded protein is CASSQDPIAVPRSEAFF. Together with reference TRBV14 and TRBJ1-1, the CDR3 gives the full variable domain: EAGVTQFPSHSVIEKGQTVTLRCDPISGHDNLYWYRRVMGKEIKFLLHFVKESKQDESGMPNNRFLAERTGGTYSTLKVQPAELEDSGVYFCASSQDPIAVPRSEAFFGQGTRLTVV.

This chain connects TRBV11-2 to TRBJ2-7; 8 bases agree with TRBD1. The V gene's germline CDR1 is SGHAT and CDR2 FQNNGV. The V segment lost 5 bases and the J segment 7 bases; nucleotides outside the gene matches: 10. The CDR3 runs to 14 residues. The DNA for the CDR3 is TGTGCCAGCAGCCCTGGACAGGGCGGAGAGGAGCAGTACTTC. This codes for CASSPGQGGEEQYF. Together with reference TRBV11-2 and TRBJ2-7, the CDR3 gives the full variable domain: EAGVAQSPRYKIIEKRQSVAFWCNPISGHATLYWYQQILGQGPKLLIQFQNNGVVDDSQLPKDRFSAERLKGVDSTLKIQPAKLEDSAVYLCASSPGQGGEEQYFGPGTRLTVT.

V gene TRBV7-9 combines with J gene TRBJ2-2, with 7 nucleotides matching TRBD1. CDR3 length equals 16 residues. The V gene's germline CDR1 is SEHNR and CDR2 FQNEAQ (reference sequence). The V gene end was trimmed by 4 bases and the J gene end by 6 bases; junction bases not matched to a gene: 11. The CDR3 is CASSSRGSRTSGELFF. CDR3 coding DNA: TGTGCCAGCAGCTCCAGGGGGTCCAGAACATCCGGGGAGCTGTTTTTT.

The chain employs TRBV4-1 and TRBJ2-1; D may be TRBD2 (7 bases). The germline V gene encodes CDR1 MGHRA and CDR2 YSYEKL. The CDR3 covers 16 residues. Trimming took off 5 bases at V and 4 bases at J, with 18 bases between the two ends. The CDR3 DNA reads TGCGCCAGCAGCTCCACTTGGGGGGGGACATACAATGAGCAGTTCTTC. Amino acids: CASSSTWGGTYNEQFF.

V usage is TRBV19 and J usage is TRBJ1-1; 10 bases agree with TRBD1. CDR3 size: 14 residues. V trimming: 4 bases; J trimming: 13 bases; junction bases outside the gene matches: 12. The germline V gene has CDR1 LNHDA and CDR2 SQIVND (reference sequence). As DNA, the CDR3 is TGTGCCAGTAGTAAACCGGGACAGGGGATAAAACTTTTCTTT. Translation: CASSKPGQGIKLFF.

For this clone: Mismatch with germline at one junction end may stem from a read error. The V and J genes are TRBV7-7 and TRBJ2-7, with 8 bases matching TRBD2. Germline values: CDR1 SSHAT, CDR2 FNYEAQ (reference sequence). The CDR3 totals 13 residues. The DNA for the CDR3 is TGTGCTAGCAGCTTCGGACCGGGGGGGGAGCAGTACTTC. As protein: CASSFGPGGEQYF.

This clone was counted at least ten times. This rearrangement joins TRBV6-5 to TRBJ2-7, with D perhaps TRBD2 (7 bases). Germline V gives CDR1 MNHEY, CDR2 SVGAGI. Trimming left V 5 bases short and J 1 base short, with 15 bases between. There are 15 residues in the CDR3. In DNA form, the CDR3 reads TGTGCCAGCAGTACTGGGGGCGGGGGTTCCTACGAGCAGTACTTC. Amino acids: CASSTGGGGSYEQYF.

The rearrangement links TRBV29-1 to TRBJ2-7; 9 positions match TRBD1. The CDR3 loop spans 12 amino acids. The V gene end was trimmed by 7 bases and the J gene end by 5 bases; junction bases not matched to a gene: 6. Per the germline V gene, CDR1 is SQVTM and CDR2 is ANQGSEA. The CDR3 bases are TGCAGCGGTTCGGGACAGGGAAACGAGCAGTACTTC. This gives the protein CSGSGQGNEQYF.

The V call is TRBV19, the J call TRBJ1-3; a weak D match, TRBD1 (6 bases). CDR3 size: 20 residues. The V gene's germline CDR1 is LNHDA and CDR2 SQIVND (reference sequence). CDR3 loop: CAPTPTGLGRFPSSGNTIYF. CDR3 DNA: TGTGCACCCACCCCAACAGGGTTAGGTCGCTTCCCCTCCTCTGGAAACACCATATATTTT. Supplemented by reference TRBV19 and TRBJ1-3, the full variable domain reads DGGITQSPKYLFRKEGQNVTLSCEQNLNHDAMYWYRQDPGQGLRLIYYSQIVNDFQKGDIAEGYSVSREKKESFPLTVTSAQKNPTAFYLCAPTPTGLGRFPSSGNTIYFGEGSWLTVV.

The V call is TRBV2, the J call TRBJ1-5; no reliable D call. The CDR3 spans 15 residues. Trimming left V 7 bases short and J 1 base short, with 14 bases between. Germline V lookup: CDR1 SNHLY, CDR2 FYNNEI. Here the CDR3 DNA reads TGTGCCAGCAAGGCAGGTTCTTTCAGCAATCAGCCCCAGCATTTT. Protein product: CASKAGSFSNQPQHF. Based on the CDR3 plus reference TRBV2 and TRBJ1-5, the full variable domain is EPEVTQTPSHQVTQMGQEVILRCVPISNHLYFYWYRQILGQKVEFLVSFYNNEISEKSEIFDDQFSVERPDGSNFTLKIRSTKLEDSAMYFCASKAGSFSNQPQHFGDGTRLSIL.